This TCR beta chain was identified in a study of T cells in Graves' hyperthyroidism and ophthalmopathy. What was amplified from RNA transcripts were TCR beta CDR3 regions. The HTBI primer set served for first-round RT-PCR of the TCR CDR3. TCRdb reanalysed the multiplex PCR reads using MiXCR and keeps one entry per CDR3 protein. This sample has 550,000 to 650,000 distinct CDR3 sequences, with approximately 14% found just once. This clonotype was seen at least ten times. In patients aged 18 to 65, hyperthyroidism was newly diagnosed, with duration under 2 months. It was uncontrolled infection, other autoimmune disease, pregnancy or lactation that excluded patients. Based on clinical symptoms, serum thyroxine and TRAb, thyroid ultrasound and orbital computed tomography, diagnoses were reached. This CDR3 comprises 14 residues. CDR1 and CDR2 from the germline V gene are GTSNPN and SVGIG (reference sequence). V shed 2 bases, J shed 4 bases, and the junction held 7 bases outside the gene matches.

The sequenced sample was blood. This chain links TRBV30 with TRBJ2-7, with 8 bases matching TRBD1. The receptor comes from a woman in her thirties with Graves' hyperthyroidism that later progressed to Graves' ophthalmopathy. CDR3 nucleotide sequence: TGTGCCTGGAGTCTCGGACAGGGTCTGTACGAGCAGTACTTC. It codes for CAWSLGQGLYEQYF.